This T cell receptor (beta chain) was documented in a study of CD8+ T cells in alopecia areata. Looking at the study overall: The study gave tofacitinib for 6 to 18 months, then 6 months off drug.

A FACSAria was used to sort CD4+ and CD8+ T cells. These cells came from PBMCs. After isolation, RNA underwent reverse transcription to generate cDNA as the sequencing template. Repertoires were generated with immunoSEQ multiplex PCR, while TCRdb's copy carries only in-frame clones and drops some. The table lists more than 85,000 clones, around 44% of them singletons. Germline values: CDR1 LNHDA, CDR2 SQIVND (reference sequence). V was shortened by 7 bases and J by 5 bases, with 7 bases between the two germline ends. The CDR3 runs 11 residues. Study observations and caveats: Elevated clonality characterized lesional scalp relative to normal scalp, particularly in alopecia totalis/universalis. Between patients, shared TCR sequences were less clear than in mice. This was possibly due in part to HLA diversity in the patient population.

Comments on this clone: Its target is unknown.

This clonotype was obtained from a human donor with alopecia areata. The J gene is TRBJ2-3, the V gene TRBV19; no clear D. Input material: CD4+ T cells sorted from blood. This CDR3 reads CASNEGDTQYF. CDR3 bases: TGTGCCAGTAATGAAGGAGATACGCAGTATTTT.